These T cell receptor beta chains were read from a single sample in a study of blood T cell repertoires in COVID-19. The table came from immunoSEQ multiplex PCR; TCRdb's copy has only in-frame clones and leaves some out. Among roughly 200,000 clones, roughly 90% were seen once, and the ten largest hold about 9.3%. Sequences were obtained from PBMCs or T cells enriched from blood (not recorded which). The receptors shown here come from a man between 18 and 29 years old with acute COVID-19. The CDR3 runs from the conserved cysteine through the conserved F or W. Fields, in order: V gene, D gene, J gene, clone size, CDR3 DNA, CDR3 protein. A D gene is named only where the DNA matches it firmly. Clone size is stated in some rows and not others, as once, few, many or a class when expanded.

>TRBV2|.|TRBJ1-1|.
TGTGCCAGCGGCAGGGGGAACACTGAAGCTTTCTTT
CASGRGNTEAFF
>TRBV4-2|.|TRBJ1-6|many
TGTGCCAGCAGCCAAGATTGGGGCACCGGTCCTTCACCCCTCCACTTT
CASSQDWGTGPSPLHF
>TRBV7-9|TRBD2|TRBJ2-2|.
TGTGCCAGCAGCCCCCGGGGGGACACCGGGGAGCTGTTTTTT
CASSPRGDTGELFF
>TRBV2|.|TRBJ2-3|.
TGTGCCAGCATGGTCGTCAGTAGACTCACAGATACGCAGTATTTT
CASMVVSRLTDTQYF
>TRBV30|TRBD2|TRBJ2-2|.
TGTGCCTGGAGTGTACGCTGGGGCCTAGCGGGAGGGAACACCGGGGAGCTGTTTTTT
CAWSVRWGLAGGNTGELFF
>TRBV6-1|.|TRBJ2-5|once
TGTGCCAGCAGTTCCCAGGGGCCGCAAGAGACCCAGTACTTC
CASSSQGPQETQYF
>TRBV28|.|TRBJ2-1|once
TGTGCCAGCAGTTTATGGGGTAGGGGACCCCAAGGAGGGTCGGTTGATGAGCAGTTCTTC
CASSLWGRGPQGGSVDEQFF
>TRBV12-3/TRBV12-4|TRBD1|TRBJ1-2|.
TGTGCCACTAGAAGGGGGCAAGTCTATGGCTACACCTTC
CATRRGQVYGYTF
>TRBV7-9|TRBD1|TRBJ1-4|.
TGTGCCAGCAGCTTAGCTCAGGGGGCCCCTAATGAAAAACTGTTTTTT
CASSLAQGAPNEKLFF
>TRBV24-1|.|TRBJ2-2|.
TGTGCCACCAGAAAAGACTCCACCGGGGAGCTGTTTTTT
CATRKDSTGELFF
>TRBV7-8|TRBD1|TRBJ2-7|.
TGTGCCAGCAGCTTCACGGGACAGGGGAGAAACGAGCAGTACTTC
CASSFTGQGRNEQYF
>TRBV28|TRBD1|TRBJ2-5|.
TGTGCCAGCAGTTTCGGGACAGCGCTACAAGAGACCCAGTACTTC
CASSFGTALQETQYF
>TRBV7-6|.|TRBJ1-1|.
TGTGCCAGCAGCAAATCCCAGGGGAACACTGAAGCTTTCTTT
CASSKSQGNTEAFF
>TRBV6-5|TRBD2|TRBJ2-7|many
TGTGCCAGCAGTTACGAGGGAGGGAGCTCCTACGAGCAGTACTTC
CASSYEGGSSYEQYF
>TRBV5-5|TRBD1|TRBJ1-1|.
TGTGCCAGCAGCGCAGCTCCGGGACAGGGGTATATATCGAACACTGAAGCTTTCTTT
CASSAAPGQGYISNTEAFF
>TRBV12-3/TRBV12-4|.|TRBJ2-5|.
TGTGCCAGCAGTTTTTCAGGGAAAGAGACCCAGTACTTC
CASSFSGKETQYF
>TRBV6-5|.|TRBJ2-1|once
TGTGCCAGCAGTTACTCGGACAGTCAGCACGACAATGAGCAGTTCTTC
CASSYSDSQHDNEQFF
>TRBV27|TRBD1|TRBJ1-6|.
TGTGCCAGCAGGACAGGGAGTTCACCCCTCCACTTT
CASRTGSSPLHF
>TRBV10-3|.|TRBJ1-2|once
TGTGCCACCTCCGCGGGTGATGGCTATGGCTACACCTTC
CATSAGDGYGYTF
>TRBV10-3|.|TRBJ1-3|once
TGTGCCATCAGTGACGAGTTGTCTGGAAACACCATATATTTT
CAISDELSGNTIYF
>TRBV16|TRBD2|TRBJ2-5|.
TGTGCCAGCAGCCCTTATGGGCTAGCGGAGAGGATTGCTGTGGAGACCCAGTACTTC
CASSPYGLAERIAVETQYF
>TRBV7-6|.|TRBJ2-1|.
TGTGCCAGCAGCTTTGGGTGGGGCGTCGACCACAATGAGCAGTTCTTC
CASSFGWGVDHNEQFF
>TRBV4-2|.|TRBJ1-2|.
TGTGCCAGCAGCCAAGGGCAGGTATCGGGCTACACCTTC
CASSQGQVSGYTF
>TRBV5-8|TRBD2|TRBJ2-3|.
TGTGCCAGCAGCTTGCCTCCGGGGGGGGCCCCTAGCACAGATACGCAGTATTTT
CASSLPPGGAPSTDTQYF
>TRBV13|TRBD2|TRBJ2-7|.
TGTGCCAGCAGCTTCGGGACTAGCGGGTCGTACGAGCAGTACTTC
CASSFGTSGSYEQYF
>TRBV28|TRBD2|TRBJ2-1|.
TGTGCCAGCAGCCGAACTAGCGGGAGGGCTAATGAGCAGTTCTTC
CASSRTSGRANEQFF
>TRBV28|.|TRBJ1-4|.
TGTGCCAGCAGTTCCCAAGCGGCGGATGCAACTAATGAAAAACTGTTTTTT
CASSSQAADATNEKLFF
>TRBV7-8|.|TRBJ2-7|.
TGTGCCAGCAGCTTAGGGGCAGCTTATGCCTCCGAGCAGTACTTC
CASSLGAAYASEQYF
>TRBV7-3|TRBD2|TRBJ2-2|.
TGTGCCAGCAGCCCCCTGTGGGCGGGGGGGAACACCGGGGAGCTGTTTTTT
CASSPLWAGGNTGELFF
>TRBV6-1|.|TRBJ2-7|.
TGTGCCAGCAGTGAGGCTAGCCGGGGATACGAGCAGTACTTC
CASSEASRGYEQYF
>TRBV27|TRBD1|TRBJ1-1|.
TGTGCCAGCAGTTGGGGGACAGCGAACACTGAAGCTTTCTTT
CASSWGTANTEAFF
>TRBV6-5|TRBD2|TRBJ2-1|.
TGTGCCAGCAGTCTCCTAGCGGGAGGGAGTGAGCAGTTCTTC
CASSLLAGGSEQFF
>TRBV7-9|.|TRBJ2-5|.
TGTGCCAGCAGCCCCACGGGGAAGCTCCAAGAGACCCAGTACTTC
CASSPTGKLQETQYF
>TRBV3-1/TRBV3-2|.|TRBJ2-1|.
TGTGCCAGCAGCCAACCGACTAGACCAAGTGGGGATGAGCAGTTCTTC
CASSQPTRPSGDEQFF
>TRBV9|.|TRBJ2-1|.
TGTGCCAGCAGCTTTAGCGTGAGCTCCTACAATGAGCAGTTCTTC
CASSFSVSSYNEQFF
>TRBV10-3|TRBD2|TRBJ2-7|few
TGTGCCACCCTCTGGGGGGAGGGCCCCTACGAGCAGTACTTC
CATLWGEGPYEQYF
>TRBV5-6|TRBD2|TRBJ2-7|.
TGTGCCAGCGAGCTTGGCTGGACTAGCGGGAGTTTCGACTACGAGCAGTACTTC
CASELGWTSGSFDYEQYF
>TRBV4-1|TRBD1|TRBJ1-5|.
TGCGCCAGCAGCCGAGAGGGACAGAATAGCAATCAGCCCCAGCATTTT
CASSREGQNSNQPQHF
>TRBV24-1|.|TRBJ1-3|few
TGTGCCACCAGTGATTCCCGACAGGACTCTGGAAACACCATATATTTT
CATSDSRQDSGNTIYF
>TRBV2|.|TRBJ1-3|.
TGTGCCAGCAGTGCGGAGGGAGGCTCTGGAAACACCATATATTTT
CASSAEGGSGNTIYF
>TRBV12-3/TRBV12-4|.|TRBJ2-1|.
TGTGCCAGCGGCAATACCAATGAGCAGTTCTTC
CASGNTNEQFF
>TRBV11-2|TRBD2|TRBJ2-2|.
TGTGCCAGCAGCTTAGATTATCGACTAGCGGTACCGAACACCGGGGAGCTGTTTTTT
CASSLDYRLAVPNTGELFF
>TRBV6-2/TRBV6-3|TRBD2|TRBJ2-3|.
TGTGCCAGCAGCCTACTAGCGGGTAGCACAGATACGCAGTATTTT
CASSLLAGSTDTQYF
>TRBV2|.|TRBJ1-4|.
TGTGCCAGCAGGGCACAGGGTGGTAGGGAAAAACTGTTTTTT
CASRAQGGREKLFF
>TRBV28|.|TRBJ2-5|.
TGTGCCAGCAGTTTATGGCAGGGCGGCCAAGAGACCCAGTACTTC
CASSLWQGGQETQYF
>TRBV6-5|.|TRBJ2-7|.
TGTGCCAGCAGTCCCGGGTCCATAGGTCTCGAGCAGTACTTC
CASSPGSIGLEQYF
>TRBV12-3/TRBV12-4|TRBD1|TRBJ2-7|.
TGTGCCAGCAGCCTGGGACAGGGAGACGAGCAGTACTTC
CASSLGQGDEQYF
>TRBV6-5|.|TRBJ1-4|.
TGTGCCAGCAGTTACATGGCGGGGGCAGGTGAAAAACTGTTTTTT
CASSYMAGAGEKLFF
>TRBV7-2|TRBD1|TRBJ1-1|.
TGTGCCAGCAGCTTAGTAGGGACAGGGGTGGGGAACACTGAAGCTTTCTTT
CASSLVGTGVGNTEAFF
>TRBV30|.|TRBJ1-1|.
TGTGCCTGGAGGAGGACAGCCATGAACACTGAAGCTTTCTTT
CAWRRTAMNTEAFF
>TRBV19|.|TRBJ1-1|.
TGTGCCAGTAGTGCGGGAGGGTCCACTGAAGCTTTCTTT
CASSAGGSTEAFF
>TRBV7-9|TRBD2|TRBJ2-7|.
TGTGCCAGCGGGGGTAGCGGGGGCCGCTACGAGCAGTACTTC
CASGGSGGRYEQYF